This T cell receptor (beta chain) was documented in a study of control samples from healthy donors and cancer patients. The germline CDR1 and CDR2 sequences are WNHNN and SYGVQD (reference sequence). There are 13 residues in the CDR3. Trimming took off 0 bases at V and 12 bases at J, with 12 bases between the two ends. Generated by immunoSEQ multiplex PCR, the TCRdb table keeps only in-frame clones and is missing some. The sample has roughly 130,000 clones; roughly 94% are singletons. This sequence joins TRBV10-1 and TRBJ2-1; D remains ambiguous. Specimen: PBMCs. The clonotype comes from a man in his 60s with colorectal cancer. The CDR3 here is CASSESIELGQFF. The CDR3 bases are TGCGCCAGCAGTGAGTCGATCGAACTTGGGCAGTTCTTC.